A selection of T cell receptor beta chains follows, all from one sample in a study of breast tumors, draining lymph nodes, adjacent tissues. TCRdb independently ran MiXCR on the multiplex PCR reads; one entry per CDR3 protein. The sample lists approximately 20,000 distinct CDR3 sequences, about half seen once, with roughly 8% in the top ten. The sample taken for sequencing was breast tumor tissue. These receptors originate from a female donor with breast cancer. Some clones in this sample may be carry-over from other donors' samples. The CDR3 runs from the conserved cysteine through the conserved F or W. Fields, in order: V gene, clone size, J gene, D gene, CDR3 protein, CDR3 DNA. A D gene is named only where the DNA matches it firmly. Clone sizes are given selectively: once, few, many, or a class where the clone is expanded.

TRBV20-1	-	TRBJ2-1	TRBD1	CSASSIRTGVIEQFF	TGCAGTGCCTCTAGTATTCGGACAGGGGTAATTGAGCAGTTCTTC
TRBV2	-	TRBJ1-6	-	CASSEDQGSSSPLHF	TGTGCCAGCAGTGAAGACCAGGGCTCTAGTTCACCCCTCCACTTT
TRBV18	many	TRBJ2-2	-	CASSPGFTGELFF	TGTGCCAGCTCACCTGGATTTACCGGGGAGCTGTTTTTT
TRBV3-1	many	TRBJ1-6	-	CASSPSPSGSPLHF	TGTGCCAGCAGCCCATCCCCGTCGGGTTCACCCCTCCACTTT
TRBV6-1	-	TRBJ1-4	-	CASSEAWGQGGSGREKLFF	TGTGCCAGCAGTGAAGCGTGGGGCCAGGGTGGTTCCGGAAGGGAAAAACTGTTTTTT
TRBV6-5	-	TRBJ2-7	TRBD2	CASSSGLAGRGSYEQYF	TGTGCCAGCAGTTCGGGACTAGCGGGAAGGGGATCCTACGAGCAGTACTTC
TRBV20-1	medium-sized	TRBJ1-6	-	CSASQQGRSPLHF	TGCAGTGCTAGTCAACAGGGAAGATCACCCCTCCACTTT
TRBV7-9	many	TRBJ1-3	-	CASSAEGNPNTIYF	TGTGCCAGCAGCGCCGAGGGGAATCCAAACACCATATATTTT
TRBV2	-	TRBJ1-6	-	CASSDRTRTFSPLHF	TGTGCCAGCAGTGACAGGACCAGGACCTTTTCACCCCTCCACTTT
TRBV29-1	-	TRBJ1-1	TRBD1	CSVGGTGLNTEAFF	TGCAGCGTTGGAGGGACAGGACTGAACACTGAAGCTTTCTTT
TRBV7-3	-	TRBJ2-1	TRBD2	CASSFLAGGNEQFF	TGTGCCAGCAGCTTCTTAGCGGGCGGCAATGAGCAGTTCTTC
TRBV29-1	medium-sized	TRBJ1-2	-	CSVVGSNYGYTF	TGCAGCGTGGTAGGGAGTAACTATGGCTACACCTTC
TRBV14	-	TRBJ2-3	TRBD2	CASSHWTSGDTQYF	TGTGCCAGCAGCCATTGGACTAGCGGGGATACGCAGTATTTT
TRBV11-2	many	TRBJ1-2	-	CASSSHRLMDGYTF	TGTGCCAGCAGCTCTCACAGGTTGATGGACGGCTACACCTTC
TRBV12-3/TRBV12-4	-	TRBJ2-7	TRBD2	CASTPGLAGVGEQYF	TGTGCCAGCACCCCCGGACTAGCGGGAGTAGGCGAGCAGTACTTC
TRBV6-1	many	TRBJ2-7	-	CASRNPAYEQYF	TGTGCCAGCAGGAATCCCGCCTACGAGCAGTACTTC
TRBV15	-	TRBJ2-1	TRBD2	CATRSSPYSGYGNEQFF	TGTGCCACCAGGAGCAGTCCCTATAGCGGGTATGGGAATGAGCAGTTCTTC
TRBV20-1	-	TRBJ2-5	TRBD2	CSAEGLAGGPSGTQYF	TGCAGTGCGGAAGGACTAGCGGGAGGGCCGTCCGGGACCCAGTACTTC
TRBV5-6	many	TRBJ2-1	TRBD2	CASSPRSGGSYNEQFF	TGTGCCAGCAGTCCACGTAGCGGGGGCTCCTACAATGAGCAGTTCTTC
TRBV20-1	-	TRBJ2-7	TRBD1	CSASRTGWYEQYF	TGCAGTGCTAGTAGGACAGGCTGGTACGAGCAGTACTTC
TRBV14	few	TRBJ1-1	-	CASSRVSGMGTNTEAFF	TGTGCCAGCAGCAGGGTGTCGGGGATGGGTACGAACACTGAAGCTTTCTTT
TRBV11-2	many	TRBJ1-2	-	CASTLAGSYGYTF	TGTGCCAGCACCCTGGCAGGGTCCTATGGCTACACCTTC
TRBV9	medium-sized	TRBJ2-3	TRBD2	CASSPSGTPDTQYF	TGTGCCAGCAGCCCCAGCGGGACCCCAGATACGCAGTATTTT
TRBV9	-	TRBJ1-2	TRBD1	CASSPQPDREYGYTF	TGTGCCAGCAGTCCTCAGCCGGACAGGGAATATGGCTACACCTTC
TRBV16	many	TRBJ1-2	-	CASSQSGYGYTF	TGTGCCAGCAGCCAATCGGGGTATGGCTACACCTTC
TRBV18	-	TRBJ1-2	-	CASSLEGGTQNYGHTF	TGTGCCAGCTCCCTGGAGGGGGGCACCCAAAACTATGGCCACACCTTC
TRBV20-1	-	TRBJ1-2	-	CSARTSGDYTF	TGCAGTGCTAGGACTAGCGGAGACTACACCTTC
TRBV20-1	-	TRBJ2-3	TRBD2	CSARDSSGSPSFTDTQYF	TGCAGTGCTAGAGATTCTAGCGGGAGCCCATCATTCACAGATACGCAGTATTTT
TRBV20-1	-	TRBJ2-1	-	CSAPSGDYNEQFF	TGCAGTGCTCCTTCCGGGGACTACAATGAGCAGTTCTTC
TRBV24-1	-	TRBJ2-7	TRBD2	CATSDTSGWGEQYF	TGTGCCACCAGTGACACTAGCGGGTGGGGCGAGCAGTACTTC
TRBV6-6	many	TRBJ2-7	TRBD2	CATNHGGGPYEQYF	TGTGCCACCAATCACGGGGGGGGTCCGTACGAGCAGTACTTC
TRBV28	many	TRBJ2-5	TRBD2	CASSSTSGMGWETQYF	TGTGCCAGCAGCTCGACTAGCGGGATGGGATGGGAGACCCAGTACTTC
TRBV20-1	-	TRBJ2-7	TRBD2	CSARHRASGSYEQHF	TGCAGTGCTAGACATAGGGCTAGCGGATCCTACGAGCAGCACTTC
TRBV9	many	TRBJ2-4	-	CASTESGLAKNIQYF	TGTGCCAGCACGGAGTCAGGGCTTGCCAAAAACATTCAGTACTTC
TRBV18	many	TRBJ1-4	TRBD1	CASSPGTGGVATNEKLFF	TGTGCCAGCTCACCCGGGACAGGGGGTGTCGCAACTAATGAAAAACTGTTTTTT
TRBV20-1	-	TRBJ2-5	TRBD2	CSARGTSGKETQYF	TGCAGTGCTAGGGGGACTAGCGGAAAAGAGACCCAGTACTTC
TRBV20-1	many	TRBJ2-3	-	CSAISGFTDTQYF	TGCAGTGCTATAAGCGGATTCACAGATACGCAGTATTTT
TRBV18	many	TRBJ2-7	-	CASSPPGPTEQYF	TGTGCCAGCTCACCACCGGGGCCTACCGAGCAGTACTTC
TRBV10-3	-	TRBJ1-5	-	CAISGNTNHPYHF	TGTGCCATCAGTGGGAACACTAATCATCCCTACCATTTT
TRBV7-2	many	TRBJ2-1	-	CASTGDPSYNEQFF	TGTGCCAGCACCGGAGACCCCTCCTACAATGAGCAGTTCTTC
TRBV19	-	TRBJ2-5	TRBD2	CASSISSGSRLRETQSF	TGTGCCAGTAGTATCTCCAGCGGGAGTCGCCTGCGAGAGACCCAGTCCTTC
TRBV7-9	many	TRBJ2-5	TRBD2	CASSHLSGLAEKETQYF	TGTGCCAGCAGCCACCTCTCCGGACTAGCGGAAAAAGAGACCCAGTACTTC
TRBV12-3/TRBV12-4	many	TRBJ1-3	-	CASSTGTPSAGNTIYF	TGTGCCAGCAGTACCGGGACTCCTTCGGCTGGAAACACCATATATTTT
TRBV19	-	TRBJ1-4	-	CASSKGVRGEKLSF	TGTGCCAGTAGTAAAGGGGTTCGGGGTGAAAAACTGTCTTTT
TRBV20-1	-	TRBJ1-5	-	CSASVSGSEMETQHF	TGCAGTGCTAGCGTCAGCGGGAGCGAGATGGAGACCCAGCATTTT
TRBV6-5	many	TRBJ2-6	TRBD1	CASSYSRTGGLSGANVLTF	TGTGCCAGCAGTTACTCGCGGACAGGGGGCCTCTCTGGGGCCAACGTCCTGACTTTC
TRBV15	many	TRBJ2-1	-	CATSQGTFTEQFF	TGTGCCACCAGCCAAGGGACATTTACTGAGCAGTTCTTC
TRBV20-1	many	TRBJ2-1	TRBD2	CSARDFTSDYNEQFF	TGCAGTGCTAGAGATTTTACTAGCGATTACAATGAGCAGTTCTTC
TRBV5-4	many	TRBJ1-1	-	CASSLEASVLTEAFF	TGTGCCAGCAGCTTGGAAGCTAGCGTCCTCACTGAAGCTTTCTTT
TRBV24-1	-	TRBJ2-7	-	CATSGPSSYEQYF	TGTGCCACCTCCGGTCCATCGTCCTACGAGCAGTACTTC
TRBV6-1	many	TRBJ1-2	-	CASSESTGENYGYTF	TGTGCCAGCAGTGAATCGACGGGAGAGAACTATGGCTACACCTTC
TRBV7-9	-	TRBJ2-7	TRBD1	CASSLRDRSYEQYF	TGTGCCAGCAGCCTCCGGGACAGAAGCTACGAGCAGTACTTC